The 10 T cell receptor beta chains presented below share a single source sample, sequenced in a study of spatial heterogeneity in lung cancer. TCRdb reprocessed the 5' RACE reads with MiXCR, giving one entry per CDR3 protein. This table holds under 15,000 distinct CDR3 sequences, 5% to 5.5% found once. This sample's time point: sample taken at primary tumor resection. Whole RNA, isolated from tumor, nontumor lung or frozen PBMC, was sequenced without prior sorting. Sequenced here: lung tumor tissue, sampled at surgery. The receptors were sampled from a human donor with early-stage non-small cell lung cancer.

This clonotype was counted many times. A library prepared for alpha chains yielded this beta chain as an off-target read; its size is of little meaning. The J gene is TRBJ2-3, the V gene TRBV18, with TRBD1 identical over 7 bases. The J segment lost 6 bases and the V segment lost 0 bases, leaving 9 bases of the junction unmatched. CDR3 length: 16 amino acids. CDR1 is KGHSH, CDR2 LQKENI, per germline. CDR3 residues: CASSPPQGVTGDTQYF. CDR3 DNA: TGTGCCAGCTCACCACCGCAGGGGGTGACCGGGGATACGCAGTATTTT. Based on the CDR3 plus reference TRBV18 and TRBJ2-3, the full variable domain is NAGVMQNPRHLVRRRGQEARLRCSPMKGHSHVYWYRQLPEEGLKFMVYLQKENIIDESGMPKERFSAEFPKEGPSILRIQQVVRGDSAAYFCASSPPQGVTGDTQYFGPGTRLTVL.

This clonotype has ten or more counts. This beta chain is a stray read from a library made for alpha chains; its abundance is not meaningful. The chain couples TRBV4-2 to TRBJ2-2, with D perhaps TRBD1 (6 bases). V was clipped by 1 base and J by 2 bases, with 8 bases between them. This CDR3 region has 15 residues. CDR1 LGHNA and CDR2 YNFKEQ come from the germline V gene. The CDR3 DNA reads TGTGCCAGCAGCCAAGGGACAGTAAACACCGGGGAGCTGTTTTTT. As protein: CASSQGTVNTGELFF.

This clonotype was recorded at least ten times. This beta chain is a stray sequence in a library constructed for alpha chains; its clone size is not meaningful. The chain employs TRBV20-1 and TRBJ2-1; 8 bases agree with TRBD1. The CDR3 is made up of 16 amino acids. CDR1 and CDR2 from the germline V gene are DFQATT and SNEGSKA (reference sequence). Trimming took 8 bases from V and 9 from J; bases not matched to a gene: 21. The CDR3 DNA reads TGCAGTTACGGACAGGGTGCGGTTTTGGAAGGGAGTGAGCAGTTCTTC. It yields the protein CSYGQGAVLEGSEQFF.

There are many counts of this clonotype. This beta chain is an unintended read in a library built for alpha chains; its size means little. This chain joins TRBV6-2 or TRBV6-3 and TRBJ1-1, with D unclear. V lost 1 base and J 3 bases, leaving 9 bases between the germline ends. Germline V lookup: CDR1 MNHEY, CDR2 SVGEGT. CDR3 length: 14 residues. CDR3 protein: CASSYYTMDTEAFF. The CDR3 region has the DNA TGTGCCAGCAGTTACTATACGATGGACACTGAAGCTTTCTTT.

This clonotype is labeled as hyperexpanded (1% or more). The size of this beta chain means little, since it is a stray read in a library made for alpha chains. The chain employs TRBV6-2 or TRBV6-3 and TRBJ2-1, with 7 bases that match TRBD2. Trimming at V came to 7 bases and at J to 8 bases, leaving 5 bases not matched to a gene. CDR1 is MNHEY and CDR2 is SVGEGT in the germline V gene. The CDR3 consists of 12 residues. The CDR3 DNA reads TGTGCCAGCACTCTGGGGGGGGATGAGCAGTTCTTC. Protein: CASTLGGDEQFF.

This clonotype was seen many times. Since it is a stray read in a library aimed at alpha chains, this beta chain has a size that is not meaningful. V is TRBV14 and J is TRBJ2-3; the match to TRBD2 covers 11 bases. Germline CDR1 and CDR2: SGHDN and FVKESK. J was trimmed by 5 bases and V by 4 bases; bases with no gene match: 5. The CDR3 loop spans 15 amino acids. The CDR3 coding sequence is TGTGCCAGCAGCCTACTAGCGGGAGCAGGAGATACGCAGTATTTT. Amino acid sequence: CASSLLAGAGDTQYF.

Ten or more counts support this clonotype. Since the library was made to target alpha chains, this beta chain is a stray read and its abundance is not meaningful. The J gene is TRBJ1-5, the V gene TRBV6-2 or TRBV6-3, with TRBD1 matching 8 bases. The trim removed 7 bases at V and 4 bases at J, leaving 9 bases unmatched. The CDR3 has 15 amino acids. Per germline, CDR1 MNHEY and CDR2 SVGEGT. The CDR3 is CASKSTGTGNQPQHF. Written as DNA, the CDR3 is TGTGCCAGCAAATCTACCGGGACAGGTAATCAGCCCCAGCATTTT.

Many counts were recorded for this clonotype. With the library built for alpha chains, this beta chain is off target and its frequency is not meaningful. The J gene is TRBJ2-1, the V gene TRBV7-9; TRBD1 is a possible D gene (5 bases). CDR3 length: 15 residues. Trimming took off 2 bases at V and 0 bases at J, with 8 bases between the two ends. The germline gives CDR1 SEHNR, CDR2 FQNEAQ (reference sequence). The CDR3 loop is CASSLFDSSYNEQFF. CDR3 DNA sequence: TGTGCCAGCAGCTTATTCGACAGCTCCTACAATGAGCAGTTCTTC.

The sample holds many counts of this clonotype. This beta chain slipped into a library made for alpha chains as a stray read, so its size is not meaningful. V is TRBV5-4 and J is TRBJ1-4, with D possibly being TRBD1 (5 bases). V was cut by 6 bases and J by 6 bases, with 18 bases left in between. Germline lookup yields CDR1 SGHNT and CDR2 YYREEE (reference sequence). This CDR3 contains 15 residues. CDR3 in DNA: TGTGCCAGCACCCGAACCGGGAGGGGAGATGAAAAACTGTTTTTT. Protein: CASTRTGRGDEKLFF.

This clonotype was seen more than once but under ten times. This beta chain appears as a stray read in a library generated for alpha chains; its size is not informative. This chain uses TRBV12-3 or TRBV12-4 with TRBJ2-3; 9 nucleotides align to TRBD1. The trim removed 4 bases at V and 4 bases at J, leaving 3 bases unmatched. The CDR3 runs to 14 residues. The CDR3 DNA reads TGTGCCAGCAGTTCCCGGACAGGGGCAGATACGCAGTATTTT. This translates into CASSSRTGADTQYF.